This T cell receptor beta chain was identified during a study of shared clonotypes between healthy human individuals. Naive CD8 cells lacked CD45RO, underwent positive selection for CCR7 and left out terminally differentiated effector memory CD45RA+ cells. Study results and caveats: A few donors had about 5% of their naive CD4 clonotypes in common.

This CDR3 region has 14 residues. Germline V gene lookup returns CDR1 MNHEY and CDR2 SMNVEV (reference sequence). V lost 8 bases and J 9 bases, leaving 20 bases between the germline ends. Remarks on this clone: The antigen is not known.

Assay used: immunoSEQ multiplex PCR; TCRdb lists only in-frame clones, some missing. The sample holds roughly 570,000 clones, 95% to 98% seen once. The rearrangement joins TRBV27 to TRBJ2-1; D possibly corresponds to TRBD1 (5 bases). Sequencing was carried out using naive CD8+ T cells sorted from blood. The receptor was isolated from a man younger than 40 in good health. CDR3 nucleotide sequence: TGTGCCAGCGGCCTAGGGGTACGGAGTTTTGAGCAGTTCTTC. As protein: CASGLGVRSFEQFF.